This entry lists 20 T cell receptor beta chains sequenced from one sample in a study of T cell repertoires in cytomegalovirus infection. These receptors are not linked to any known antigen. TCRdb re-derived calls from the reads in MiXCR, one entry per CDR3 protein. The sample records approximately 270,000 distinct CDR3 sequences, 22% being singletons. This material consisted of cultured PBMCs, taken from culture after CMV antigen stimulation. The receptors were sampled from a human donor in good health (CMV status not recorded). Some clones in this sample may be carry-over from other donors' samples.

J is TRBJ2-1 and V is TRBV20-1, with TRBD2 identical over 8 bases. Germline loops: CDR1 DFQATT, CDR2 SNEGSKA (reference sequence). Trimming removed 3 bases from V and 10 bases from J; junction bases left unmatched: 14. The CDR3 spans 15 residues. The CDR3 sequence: CSARDPLAGLLEQFF. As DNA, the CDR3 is TGCAGTGCTAGGGACCCTCTAGCGGGCCTTTTAGAGCAGTTCTTC.

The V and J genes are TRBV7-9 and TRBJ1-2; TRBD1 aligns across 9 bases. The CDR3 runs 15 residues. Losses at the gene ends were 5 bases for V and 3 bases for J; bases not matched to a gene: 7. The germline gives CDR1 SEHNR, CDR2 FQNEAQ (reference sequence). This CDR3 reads CASSTQTGGDYGYTF. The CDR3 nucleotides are TGTGCCAGCAGCACCCAGACAGGGGGTGACTATGGCTACACCTTC.

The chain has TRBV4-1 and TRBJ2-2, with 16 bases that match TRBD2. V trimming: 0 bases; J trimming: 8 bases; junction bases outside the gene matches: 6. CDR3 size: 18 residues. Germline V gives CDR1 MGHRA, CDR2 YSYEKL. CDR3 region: CASSQEGLAGGNRGELFF. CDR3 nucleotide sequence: TGCGCCAGCAGCCAAGAGGGACTAGCGGGAGGGAATAGGGGGGAGCTGTTTTTT.

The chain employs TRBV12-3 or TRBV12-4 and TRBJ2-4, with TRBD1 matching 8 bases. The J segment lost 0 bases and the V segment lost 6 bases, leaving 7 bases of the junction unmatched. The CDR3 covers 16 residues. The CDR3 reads CASSLRTGQAKNIQYF. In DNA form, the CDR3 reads TGTGCCAGCAGCTTAAGGACAGGGCAAGCCAAAAACATTCAGTACTTC.

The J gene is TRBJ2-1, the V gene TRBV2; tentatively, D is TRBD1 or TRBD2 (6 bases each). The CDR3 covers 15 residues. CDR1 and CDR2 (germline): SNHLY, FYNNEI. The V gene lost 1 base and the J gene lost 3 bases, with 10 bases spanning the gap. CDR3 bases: TGTGCCAGCAGTGAAGAAGGAGGGGGCTACAATGAGCAGTTCTTC. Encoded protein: CASSEEGGGYNEQFF.

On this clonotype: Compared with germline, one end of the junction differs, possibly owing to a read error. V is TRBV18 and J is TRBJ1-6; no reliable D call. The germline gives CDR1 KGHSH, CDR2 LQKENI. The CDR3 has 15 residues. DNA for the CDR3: TGTGCCAACTCACCACCGTCCGGGTACAATTCACCCCTCCACTTT. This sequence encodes CANSPPSGYNSPLHF.

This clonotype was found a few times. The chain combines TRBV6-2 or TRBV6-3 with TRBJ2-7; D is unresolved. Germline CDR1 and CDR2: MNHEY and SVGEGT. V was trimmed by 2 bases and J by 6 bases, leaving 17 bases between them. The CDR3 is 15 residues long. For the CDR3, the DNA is TGTGCCAGCAGTTACCCGCCTAGGGTTCGAGGCGAGCAGTACTTC. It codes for CASSYPPRVRGEQYF.

In nucleotides, the CDR3 is TGTGCCAGCAGTCCCATGGGGCAGGCCGCCTCTGGGGCCAACGTCCTGACTTTC. Amino acids: CASSPMGQAASGANVLTF. V usage is TRBV6-5 and J usage is TRBJ2-6, with a tentative D call TRBD1 (5 bases). Germline V gene lookup returns CDR1 MNHEY and CDR2 SVGAGI. CDR3 length: 18 amino acids. V lost 5 bases and J 0 bases, leaving 17 bases between the germline ends.

This chain's CDR3 is CASSSAPDRAKNIQYF. The CDR3 bases are TGTGCCAGTAGTTCGGCCCCGGACAGGGCCAAAAACATTCAGTACTTC. The V and J genes are TRBV19 and TRBJ2-4; 7 bases fit TRBD1. This CDR3 spans 16 amino acids. Germline CDR1 and CDR2: LNHDA and SQIVND (reference sequence). Trimming at V came to 5 bases and at J to 1 base, leaving 8 bases not matched to a gene.

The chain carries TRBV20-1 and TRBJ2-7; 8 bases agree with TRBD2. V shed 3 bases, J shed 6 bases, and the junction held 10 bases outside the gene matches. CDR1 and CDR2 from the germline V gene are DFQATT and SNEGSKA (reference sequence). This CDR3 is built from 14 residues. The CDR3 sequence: CSARWLAGISEQYF. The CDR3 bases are TGCAGTGCTAGGTGGTTAGCGGGAATCAGCGAGCAGTACTTC.

The DNA of the CDR3 is TGTGCCAGCAGTGGACCCCGGGACTCCCTTGGGGATGAGCAGTTCTTC. It specifies CASSGPRDSLGDEQFF. The chain uses TRBV28 and TRBJ2-1; weak D call: TRBD2 (6 bases). Trimming removed 5 bases at V and 8 bases at J, with 22 bases between. This CDR3 has 16 amino acids. Per the germline V gene, CDR1 is MDHEN and CDR2 is SYDVKM.

The CDR3 nucleotides are TGTGCCAGCAGTTCGAGACGACAGGGGGCAAAACTGTTTTTT. This encodes CASSSRRQGAKLFF. This chain uses TRBV12-3 or TRBV12-4 with TRBJ1-4, with TRBD1 matching over 10 bases. V lost 4 bases, J lost 10 bases, and 6 bases stayed unmatched. The CDR3 is 14 amino acids.

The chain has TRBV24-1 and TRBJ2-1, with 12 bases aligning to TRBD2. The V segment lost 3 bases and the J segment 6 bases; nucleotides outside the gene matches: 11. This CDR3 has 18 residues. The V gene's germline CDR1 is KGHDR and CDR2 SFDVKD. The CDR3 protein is CATSDPRRTSGKVNEQFF. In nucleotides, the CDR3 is TGTGCCACCAGTGATCCCCGTCGGACTAGCGGGAAGGTCAATGAGCAGTTCTTC.

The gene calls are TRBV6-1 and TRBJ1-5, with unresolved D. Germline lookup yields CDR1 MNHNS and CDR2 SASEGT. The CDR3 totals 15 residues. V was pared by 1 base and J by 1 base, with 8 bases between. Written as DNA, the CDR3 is TGTGCCAGCAGTGAAGGCTCCACCAGCAATCAGCCCCAGCATTTT. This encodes CASSEGSTSNQPQHF.

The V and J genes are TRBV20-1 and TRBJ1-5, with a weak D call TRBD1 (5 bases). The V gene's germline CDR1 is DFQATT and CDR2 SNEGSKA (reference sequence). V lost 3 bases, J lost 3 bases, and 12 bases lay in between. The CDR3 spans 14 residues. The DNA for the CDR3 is TGCAGTGCTAGCGTGGGGGTTAACAATCAGCCCCAGCATTTT. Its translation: CSASVGVNNQPQHF.

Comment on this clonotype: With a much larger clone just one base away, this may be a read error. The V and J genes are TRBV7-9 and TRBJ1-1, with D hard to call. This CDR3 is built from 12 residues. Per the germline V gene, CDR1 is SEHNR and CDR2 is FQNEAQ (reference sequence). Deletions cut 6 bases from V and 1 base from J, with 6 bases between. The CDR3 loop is CASRQKNTEAFF. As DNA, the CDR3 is TGTGCCAGCAGACAGAAGAACACTGAAGCTTTCTTT.

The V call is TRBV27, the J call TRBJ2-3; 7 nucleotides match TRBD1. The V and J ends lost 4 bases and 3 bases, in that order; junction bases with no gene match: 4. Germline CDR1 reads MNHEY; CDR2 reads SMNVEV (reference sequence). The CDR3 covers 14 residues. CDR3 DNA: TGTGCCAGCAGTTATGAACAGGGGACAGATACGCAGTATTTT. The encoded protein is CASSYEQGTDTQYF.

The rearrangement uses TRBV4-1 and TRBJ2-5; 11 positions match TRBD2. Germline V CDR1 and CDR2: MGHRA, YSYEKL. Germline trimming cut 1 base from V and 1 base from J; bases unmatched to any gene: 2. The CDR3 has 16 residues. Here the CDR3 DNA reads TGCGCCAGCAGCCAAGGGGGGACTAGCGGCCAAGAGACCCAGTACTTC. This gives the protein CASSQGGTSGQETQYF.

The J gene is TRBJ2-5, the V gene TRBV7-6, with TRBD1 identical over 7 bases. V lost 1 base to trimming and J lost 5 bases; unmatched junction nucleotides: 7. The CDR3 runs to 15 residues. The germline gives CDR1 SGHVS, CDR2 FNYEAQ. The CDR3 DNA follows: TGTGCCAGCAGCTTAGGAGTGACAGGGACGGAGACCCAGTACTTC. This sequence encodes CASSLGVTGTETQYF.

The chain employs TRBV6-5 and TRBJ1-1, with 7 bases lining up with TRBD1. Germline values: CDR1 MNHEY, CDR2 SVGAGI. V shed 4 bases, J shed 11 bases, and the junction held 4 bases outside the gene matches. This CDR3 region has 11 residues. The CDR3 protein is CASSFGTAAFF. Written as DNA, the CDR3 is TGTGCCAGCAGTTTCGGGACAGCGGCTTTCTTT.